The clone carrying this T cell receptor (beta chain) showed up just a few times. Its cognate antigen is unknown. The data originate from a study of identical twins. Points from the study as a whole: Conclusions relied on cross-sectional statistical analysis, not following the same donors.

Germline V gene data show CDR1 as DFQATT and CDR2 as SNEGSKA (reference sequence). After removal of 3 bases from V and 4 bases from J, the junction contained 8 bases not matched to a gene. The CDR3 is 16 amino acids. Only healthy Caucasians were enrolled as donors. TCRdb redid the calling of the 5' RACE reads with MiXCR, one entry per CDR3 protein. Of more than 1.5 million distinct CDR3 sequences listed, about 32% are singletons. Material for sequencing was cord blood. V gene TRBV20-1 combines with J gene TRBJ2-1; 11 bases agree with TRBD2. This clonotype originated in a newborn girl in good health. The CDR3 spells CSARPLTSGSYNEQFF. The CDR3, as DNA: TGCAGTGCTAGGCCCCTCACTAGCGGGAGTTACAATGAGCAGTTCTTC.